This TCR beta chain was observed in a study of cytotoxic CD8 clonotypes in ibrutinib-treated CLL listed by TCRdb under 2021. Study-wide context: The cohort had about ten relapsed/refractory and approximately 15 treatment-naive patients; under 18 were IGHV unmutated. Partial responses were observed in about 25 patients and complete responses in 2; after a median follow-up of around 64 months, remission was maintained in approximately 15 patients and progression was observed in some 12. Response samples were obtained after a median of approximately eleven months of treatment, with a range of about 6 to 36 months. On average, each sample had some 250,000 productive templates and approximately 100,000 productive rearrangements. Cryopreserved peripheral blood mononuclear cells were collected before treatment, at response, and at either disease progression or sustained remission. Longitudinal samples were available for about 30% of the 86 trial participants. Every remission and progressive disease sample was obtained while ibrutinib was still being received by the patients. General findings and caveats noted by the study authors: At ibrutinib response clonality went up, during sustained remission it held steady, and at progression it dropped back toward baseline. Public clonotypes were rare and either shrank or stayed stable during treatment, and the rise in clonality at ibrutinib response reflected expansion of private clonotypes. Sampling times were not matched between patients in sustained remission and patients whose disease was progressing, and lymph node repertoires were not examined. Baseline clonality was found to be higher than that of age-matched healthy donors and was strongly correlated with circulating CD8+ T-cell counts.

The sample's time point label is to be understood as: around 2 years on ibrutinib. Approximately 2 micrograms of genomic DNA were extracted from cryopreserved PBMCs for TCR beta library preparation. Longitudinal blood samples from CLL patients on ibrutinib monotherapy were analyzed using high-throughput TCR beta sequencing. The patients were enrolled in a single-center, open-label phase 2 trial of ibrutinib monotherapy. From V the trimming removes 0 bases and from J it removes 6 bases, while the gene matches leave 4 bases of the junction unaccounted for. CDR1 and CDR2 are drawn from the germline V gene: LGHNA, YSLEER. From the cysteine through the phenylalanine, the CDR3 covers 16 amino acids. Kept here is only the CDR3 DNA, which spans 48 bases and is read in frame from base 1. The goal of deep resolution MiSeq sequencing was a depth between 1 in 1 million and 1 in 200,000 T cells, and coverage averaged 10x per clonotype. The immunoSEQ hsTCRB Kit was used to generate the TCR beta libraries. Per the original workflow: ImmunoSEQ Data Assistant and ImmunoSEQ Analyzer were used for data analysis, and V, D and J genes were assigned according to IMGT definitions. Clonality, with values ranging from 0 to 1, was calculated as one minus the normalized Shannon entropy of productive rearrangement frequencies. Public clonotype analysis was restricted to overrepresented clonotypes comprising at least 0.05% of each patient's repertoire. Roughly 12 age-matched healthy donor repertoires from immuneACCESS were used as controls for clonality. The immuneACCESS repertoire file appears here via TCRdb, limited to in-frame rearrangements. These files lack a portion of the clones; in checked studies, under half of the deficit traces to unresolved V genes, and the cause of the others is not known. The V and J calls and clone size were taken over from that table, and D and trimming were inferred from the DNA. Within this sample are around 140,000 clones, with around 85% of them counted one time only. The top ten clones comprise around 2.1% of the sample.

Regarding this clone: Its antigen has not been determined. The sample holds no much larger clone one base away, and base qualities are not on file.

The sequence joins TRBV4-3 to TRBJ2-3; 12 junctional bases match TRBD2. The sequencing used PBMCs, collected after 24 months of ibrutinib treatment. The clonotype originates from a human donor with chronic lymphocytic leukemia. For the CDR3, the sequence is CASSQDGGLAGDTQYF. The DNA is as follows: TGCGCCAGCAGCCAAGATGGAGGACTAGCGGGGGATACGCAGTATTTT.